This TCR beta chain came from a study of blood T cell repertoires in COVID-19 (dated by TCRdb to the early 2020s). About the investigation overall: The collaborator samples originated in the United States, Italy and Spain and spanned the acute and convalescent phases of COVID-19. The material from the prospective study consisted of cDNA or gDNA derived from T cells, B-cell-depleted T cells, or PBMCs. Where HLA class I and class II types were available, the types were taken from metadata supplied by the sample provider, not from assay-based typing. Samples were obtained from the ongoing ImmuneRACE study (first 160 participants) and from 1,000 to 1,500 subjects provided by 6 global collaborators. The sample metadata nearly always contained a de-identified subject ID, COVID-19 status, age in years and sex. Deeply sampled blood TCRbeta repertoires from subjects exposed to, actively infected with, or recovered from COVID-19 were included in the dataset. A freely available public database, intended as a resource for researchers studying the immune response to SARS-CoV-2, is where the repertoires were released.

TCRbeta CDR3 regions were amplified from genomic DNA by means of the immunoSEQ Assay, a bias-controlled multiplex PCR. Regarding the original processing steps: Nucleated cell counts per sample were estimated from amplification of reference gene primers within the assay. To quantify the absolute abundance of each unique TCRbeta CDR3 rearrangement, sequence reads were collapsed and filtered. For each sample, productive Simpson clonality was calculated as the square root of Simpson's diversity index across productive rearrangements. Entries here come from immuneACCESS through TCRdb and include only in-frame sequences with V and J called. Some clones fail to appear in such tables; in the studies checked, an unresolved V gene covers under half of the shortfall, and the cause of the remainder is unknown. The V and J calls and the clone size are those of that table, but D and trimming were determined from the DNA. Within this sample are under 250,000 clones, with approximately 87% of them counted one time only. Together, the top ten hold approximately 2.6% of the sample.

What the work shows at the level of the full study, not this receptor alone: How much clinical and demographic metadata was included differed by source and by participant, and the metadata was provided uncurated.

The cysteine opens and the phenylalanine closes a CDR3 of 15 amino acids. Of the read, only the CDR3 DNA is kept; its 45 bases are in frame from base 1. The V end gives up 6 bases and the J end 0 bases, leaving 4 bases in the junction not matched to a gene. In the germline V gene, CDR1 corresponds to MDHEN and CDR2 to SYDVKM. The collaborating institutions used their own protocols to collect whole blood in K2EDTA tubes. For TCRbeta analysis, collaborators shipped samples in one of three forms: frozen whole blood, isolated PBMCs, or DNA extracted from either of those sample types. To note about this clone: There is no known antigen for this receptor. Base qualities are missing; no much larger clone stands one base away.

The sequenced material came from peripheral blood. The sequence is built from TRBV28 and TRBJ2-2, and 7 junction bases match TRBD2. This receptor was obtained from a woman between 65 and 79 years old with active or convalescent COVID-19. The CDR3 region: CASRSGTSNTGELFF. In nucleotides, the sequence is TGTGCCAGCAGGAGCGGGACGTCGAACACCGGGGAGCTGTTTTTT.